This T cell receptor beta chain was identified during a study of tumor-infiltrating lymphocytes in primary liver carcinoma. As regards this clonotype: Mismatch with germline at one junction end may stem from a read error.

CDR1 is MNHNS and CDR2 is SASEGT in the germline V gene. The CDR3 has 16 residues. Total RNA (around 500 ng) served as template for TCR beta cDNA synthesis primed by a constant-region primer. Sequencing libraries for TCR beta derived from three nested multiplex PCR rounds that used slightly modified ARM-PCR. Both of the initial two PCR rounds ran for nine to eleven cycles and employed TRBV1-TRBV30 forward primers alongside a C-beta reverse primer. In TCRdb, the multiplex PCR reads were re-called with MiXCR into one record per CDR3 protein. The repertoire holds around 35,000 distinct CDR3 sequences, approximately 71% seen once, with around 38% in the top ten. Total RNA and DNA came together from 20-30 mg of bulk tissue without cell sorting.

Sequenced: tumor-adjacent normal liver tissue. This receptor was obtained from a man aged 35 to 55 with primary liver carcinoma and hepatitis B virus infection. The V call is TRBV6-1, the J call TRBJ2-7, with a weak D call TRBD2 (7 bases). For the CDR3, the DNA is TGTGCCAACAGTGAAATGGGGGGGCAACCCACCTACGAGCAGTACTTC. It encodes CANSEMGGQPTYEQYF.